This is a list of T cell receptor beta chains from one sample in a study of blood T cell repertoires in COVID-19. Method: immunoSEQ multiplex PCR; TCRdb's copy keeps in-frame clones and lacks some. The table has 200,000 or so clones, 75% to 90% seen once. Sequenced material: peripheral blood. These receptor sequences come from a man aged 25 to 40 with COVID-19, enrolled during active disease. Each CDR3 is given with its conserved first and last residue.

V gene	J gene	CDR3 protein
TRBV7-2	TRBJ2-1	CASSLDRDSYNEQFF
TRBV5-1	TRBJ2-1	CASSLIPGLAGGQGTNEQFF
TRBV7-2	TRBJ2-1	CASSLLGGGPQNEQFF
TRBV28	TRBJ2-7	CASSWVDLAYEQYF
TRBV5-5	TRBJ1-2	CASSALPEAYGYTF
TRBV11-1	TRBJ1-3	CASSLAGAVLSGNTIYF
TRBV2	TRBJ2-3	CASRPTPLDGGGIRYTQYF
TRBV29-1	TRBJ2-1	CSAGELLAGAYNEQFF
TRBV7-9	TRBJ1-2	CAIHNAGTELYGYTF
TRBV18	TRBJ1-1	CASSPRRGQNTEAFF
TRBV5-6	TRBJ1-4	CASSLLGTGGRGNEKLFF
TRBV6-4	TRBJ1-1	CASSVEGNTEAFF
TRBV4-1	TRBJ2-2	CASSPQGMGTGELFF
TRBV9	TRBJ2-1	CASSATSGTYNEQFF
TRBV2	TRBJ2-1	CASKLSSYNEQFF